This TCR beta chain was captured in a study of T cell responses to AZD1222 COVID-19 vaccine. Study-wide points: Baseline seropositives among AZD1222 recipients totaled only five or six. Donors, mostly white British, included more females; clonal diversity was possibly underestimated.

Details on this clone: What it binds is not known.

Libraries were prepared by immunoSEQ multiplex PCR; TCRdb keeps only in-frame clonotypes and omits some of them. Among about 130,000 clones listed, 80% to 90% were seen once. Germline assignment: CDR1 SQVTM and CDR2 ANQGSEA. The CDR3 is 13 residues long. Deletions cut 2 bases from V and 0 bases from J, with 7 bases between. This TCR derives from an adult in good health. This specimen was peripheral blood, taken on day 0 of AZD1222 vaccination. J is TRBJ1-1 and V is TRBV29-1, with D unresolved. DNA of the CDR3: TGCAGCGTTGAACGGAAAATGAACACTGAAGCTTTCTTT. Residues: CSVERKMNTEAFF.